This T cell receptor (beta chain) came from a study of cytomegalovirus exposure and HLA in healthy donors. Regarding this clone: The antigen remains undetermined.

Overall study findings and caveats: Listed as cytomegalovirus-associated were roughly 180 TCR beta chains. In a later analysis, DRB1 alleles had the most associated TCRs; HLA-C alleles the fewest. Indistinguishable V segments, including TRBV6-2 and TRBV6-3, were excluded.

Researchers ran the PCR with 60 Vbeta and 13 Jbeta primers. Here immunoSEQ multiplex PCR was the method, and the copy in TCRdb shows in-frame clones only, minus some. The sample contains some 180,000 clones, roughly a tenth of which appear only once. Trimming took 4 bases from V and 7 from J; bases not matched to a gene: 15. This CDR3 region has 17 residues. The germline gives CDR1 SGDLS, CDR2 YYNGEE. The chain uses TRBV9 and TRBJ2-1, with 9 bases lining up with TRBD2. The specimen sequenced was PBMCs. This clonotype originated in a woman younger than 45 in good health and CMV-seropositive. CDR3 in amino acids: CASSPTTGTSTSNEQFF. Here the CDR3 DNA reads TGTGCCAGCAGCCCCACAACCGGGACTAGCACTTCTAATGAGCAGTTCTTC.